A single sample gave rise to the 31 T cell receptor beta chains below, sequenced in a study of T cells after yellow fever vaccination. TCRdb recomputed calls from the 5' RACE reads with MiXCR, one row per CDR3 protein. Altogether over 85,000 distinct CDR3 sequences are present, approximately 8.4% being singletons, with the ten largest covering 15% to 20%. The sequences come from CD8+ T cells not binding an NS4B(214-222) dextramer, sorted from PBMCs, collected about 2 weeks after the first yellow fever vaccination. These receptors were taken from a man aged 18 to 35 who received the YFV17D yellow fever vaccine.

This clonotype was observed at least ten times. V and J are TRBV6-6 and TRBJ2-3, with D unclear. The V gene lost 5 bases and the J gene lost 4 bases, with 4 bases spanning the gap. This CDR3 is built from 11 residues. Germline CDR1 and CDR2: MNHNY and SVGAGI (reference sequence). Here the CDR3 reads CASSLADTQYF. In nucleotides, the CDR3 is TGTGCCAGCAGTCTGGCAGATACGCAGTATTTT.

This clonotype appeared a few times. The chain carries TRBV5-4 and TRBJ2-7, with 8 nucleotides matching TRBD2. Per the germline V gene, CDR1 is SGHNT and CDR2 is YYREEE (reference sequence). Trimming removed 2 bases from V and 4 bases from J; junction bases left unmatched: 5. This CDR3 has 14 residues. The CDR3 loop reads CASSLSGGGYEQYF. The DNA of the CDR3 is TGTGCCAGCAGCTTAAGCGGGGGTGGTTACGAGCAGTACTTC.

The rearrangement links TRBV4-1 to TRBJ1-2, with D perhaps TRBD1 (5 bases). Germline CDR1 MGHRA, CDR2 YSYEKL. Trimming cost V 1 base and J 4 bases, with 10 bases left between them. CDR3 length: 14 residues. The CDR3 DNA reads as TGCGCCAGCAGCCAAGTAGCAGGGCCCTATGGCTACACCTTC. Amino acids: CASSQVAGPYGYTF.

This clonotype appeared a few times. This sequence joins TRBV20-1 and TRBJ1-1, with D possibly being TRBD1 (6 bases). Trimming removed 5 bases at V and 6 bases at J, with 19 bases between. The CDR3 has 14 amino acids. CDR1 DFQATT and CDR2 SNEGSKA come from the germline V gene (reference sequence). CDR3 nucleotides: TGCAGTGCTCACTTTCAGGGGTTAGGGGCTGAAGCTTTCTTT. Protein product: CSAHFQGLGAEAFF.

This clonotype was seen a handful of times. This sequence joins TRBV7-2 and TRBJ2-3; perhaps TRBD2 as D (6 bases). Trimming cost V 4 bases and J 2 bases, with 10 bases left between them. The CDR3 covers 14 residues. The germline V gene encodes CDR1 SGHTA and CDR2 FQGNSA. CDR3 loop: CASSSWTNTDTQYF. In DNA form, the CDR3 reads TGTGCCAGCAGCTCATGGACTAACACAGATACGCAGTATTTT.

The chain carries TRBV7-9 and TRBJ2-3; D is possibly TRBD1 (5 bases). With 5 bases removed from V and 3 bases from J, the gap between germline ends came to 15 bases. CDR1 is SEHNR, CDR2 FQNEAQ, per germline (reference sequence). The CDR3 spans 15 residues. Written as DNA, the CDR3 is TGTGCCAGCAGCCCTCGACAGTCCCCAACAGATACGCAGTATTTT. Translation: CASSPRQSPTDTQYF. The variable domain in full, completed from reference TRBV7-9 and TRBJ2-3, reads DTGVSQNPRHKITKRGQNVTFRCDPISEHNRLYWYRQTLGQGPEFLTYFQNEAQLEKSRLLSDRFSAERPKGSFSTLEIQRTEQGDSAMYLCASSPRQSPTDTQYFGPGTRLTVL.

This clonotype has more than one count but fewer than ten. The V gene is TRBV24-1, the J gene TRBJ1-5; unclear D gene. The CDR3 is made up of 13 amino acids. The V and J ends lost 4 bases and 2 bases respectively, with 5 bases between them. The germline gives CDR1 KGHDR, CDR2 SFDVKD. The CDR3 is CATSEWGNQPQHF. CDR3 sequence (DNA): TGTGCCACCAGTGAGTGGGGCAATCAGCCCCAGCATTTT.

The chain uses TRBV4-2 and TRBJ2-2; D not resolved. The germline V and J ends were trimmed by 1 base and 8 bases, with 17 bases remaining between them. This CDR3 is built from 16 residues. Germline CDR1 and CDR2: LGHNA and YNFKEQ. The CDR3 bases are TGTGCCAGCAGCCAAGTGGTTGTTAGCCTGTTTGGGGAGCTGTTTTTT. Amino acid sequence: CASSQVVVSLFGELFF.

This clonotype was seen a few times. The chain has TRBV6-2 or TRBV6-3 and TRBJ2-7; D gene unclear. CDR1 is MNHEY and CDR2 is SVGEGT in the germline V gene. The CDR3 length is 14 residues. Trimming took 4 bases from V and 2 from J, leaving 12 bases between them. The CDR3 DNA sequence: TGTGCCAGCAGTTCCATGAACTGGGCCTACGAGCAGTACTTC. This translates into CASSSMNWAYEQYF.

This clonotype was found many times. The V call is TRBV4-3, the J call TRBJ1-6, with D hard to call. The germline V gene encodes CDR1 LGHNA and CDR2 YSLEER. Trimming removed 0 bases from V and 10 bases from J, with 13 bases in between. The CDR3 is 15 amino acids. Here the CDR3 reads CASSQDRVIESPLHF. Written as DNA, the CDR3 is TGCGCCAGCAGCCAAGATCGGGTTATCGAATCACCCCTCCACTTT.

The chain joins TRBV6-2 or TRBV6-3 to TRBJ2-4; no clear D. V lost 0 bases and J lost 2, with 5 bases in between. The germline V gene encodes CDR1 MNHEY and CDR2 SVGEGT. CDR3 length: 14 residues. CDR3 coding DNA: TGTGCCAGCAGTTACTCGTTATCCAAAAACATTCAGTACTTC. This sequence encodes CASSYSLSKNIQYF.

The chain joins TRBV6-5 to TRBJ1-4; 9 bases are a match to TRBD1. Trimming at V came to 2 bases and at J to 11 bases, leaving 6 bases not matched to a gene. The CDR3 runs 14 residues. Germline CDR1 is MNHEY and CDR2 is SVGAGI. The CDR3 loop is CASSYGQGPRKLFF. Here the CDR3 DNA reads TGTGCCAGCAGTTACGGACAGGGGCCGAGGAAACTGTTTTTT.

This clonotype showed up just a few times. The J gene is TRBJ2-3, the V gene TRBV6-1; either TRBD1 or TRBD2 may supply D (5 bases each). V was cut by 7 bases and J by 4 bases, with 27 bases left in between. This CDR3 has 18 amino acids. CDR1 is MNHNS, CDR2 SASEGT, per germline. This chain's CDR3 is CASKRVLGTVRPADTQYF. For the CDR3, the DNA is TGTGCCAGCAAACGAGTTCTAGGGACGGTCCGCCCCGCAGATACGCAGTATTTT.

V gene TRBV5-1 combines with J gene TRBJ2-7; D might be TRBD1 (5 bases). V gave up 0 bases and J gave up 0 bases, with 10 bases separating them. Germline values: CDR1 SGHRS, CDR2 YFSETQ. This CDR3 is 15 amino acids long. CDR3 DNA sequence: TGCGCCAGCAGCTTGGGCAGGGCTTTCTCCTACGAGCAGTACTTC. Translating gives CASSLGRAFSYEQYF.

The CDR3 region is CASHQGRGYTF. In DNA form, the CDR3 reads TGTGCCAGCCACCAGGGAAGAGGCTACACCTTC. The chain uses TRBV30 and TRBJ1-2; D perhaps matches TRBD1 (5 bases). Germline V gene lookup returns CDR1 GTSNPN and CDR2 SVGIG (reference sequence). The CDR3 has 11 residues. The V gene lost 8 bases and the J gene lost 8 bases, with 15 bases spanning the gap.

The V and J genes are TRBV4-3 and TRBJ2-5; D gene unclear. CDR1 is LGHNA and CDR2 is YSLEER in the germline V gene. The CDR3 runs to 15 residues. Trimming pared 0 bases from V and 1 base from J, leaving 9 bases between. CDR3 nucleotide sequence: TGCGCCAGCAGCCAAGATCTTTCAACCCAAGAGACCCAGTACTTC. This translates into CASSQDLSTQETQYF.

The rearrangement uses TRBV5-4 and TRBJ2-7; weak D call: TRBD2 (6 bases). The length of the CDR3 is 11 residues. From germline, CDR1 is SGHNT and CDR2 YYREEE (reference sequence). The CDR3 region has the DNA TGTGCCAGCAGCTCGGGACTTAACATCGACGTC. Amino acids: CASSSGLNIDV.

The chain uses TRBV6-5 and TRBJ2-7; D could derive from TRBD1 or TRBD2 (7 bases each). Trimming took 0 bases from V and 4 from J, leaving 10 bases between them. Germline CDR1 and CDR2: MNHEY and SVGAGI. The CDR3 contains 14 residues. CDR3 in amino acids: CASSYSQGGYEQYV. The CDR3 nucleotides read TGTGCCAGCAGTTACTCCCAGGGGGGGTACGAGCAGTACGTC.

This chain connects TRBV4-1 to TRBJ2-2, with 11 bases matching TRBD2. V shed 4 bases, J shed 8 bases, and the junction held 15 bases outside the gene matches. Germline loops: CDR1 MGHRA, CDR2 YSYEKL. CDR3 length: 18 amino acids. CDR3 nucleotide sequence: TGCGCCAGCAGCCTCCCCCCCCAGGGACTAGCGGTCTTGGGGGAGCTGTTTTTT. This translates into CASSLPPQGLAVLGELFF.

Only a few counts were recorded for this clonotype. The rearrangement links TRBV3-1 to TRBJ2-7; weak D call: TRBD1 (6 bases). Trimming removed 4 bases from V and 6 bases from J, with 10 bases in between. The germline V gene has CDR1 LGHDT and CDR2 YNNKEL (reference sequence). This CDR3 has 12 residues. In nucleotides, the CDR3 is TGTGCCAGCAGCCCAGGGGCCTTCGAGCAGTACTTC. The encoded protein is CASSPGAFEQYF.

The genes are TRBV5-6 and TRBJ1-2, with 8 bases that match TRBD1. Looked up from germline, CDR1 is SGHDT and CDR2 is YYEEEE. The CDR3 runs to 13 residues. V shed 6 bases, J shed 8 bases, and the junction held 9 bases outside the gene matches. The CDR3 DNA is TGTGCCAGCAACCCGACAGGGGCGGACGGCTACACCTTC. Encoded protein: CASNPTGADGYTF. The full variable domain, rest sourced from reference TRBV5-6 and TRBJ1-2, is DAGVTQSPTHLIKTRGQQVTLRCSPKSGHDTVSWYQQALGQGPQFIFQYYEEEERQRGNFPDRFSGHQFPNYSSELNVNALLLGDSALYLCASNPTGADGYTFGSGTRLTVV.

This clonotype was detected many times. The chain has TRBV5-1 and TRBJ1-1, with 10 bases aligning to TRBD1. The germline V gene has CDR1 SGHRS and CDR2 YFSETQ. The V segment lost 4 bases and the J segment 1 base; nucleotides outside the gene matches: 7. This CDR3 comprises 16 residues. The CDR3 DNA follows: TGCGCCAGCAGCCCTGGACAGGGGGAAACGAACACTGAAGCTTTCTTT. Its protein is CASSPGQGETNTEAFF.

The chain recombines TRBV12-3 or TRBV12-4 with TRBJ1-1; no reliable D call. The CDR3 consists of 14 residues. V gave up 3 bases and J gave up 2 bases, with 10 bases separating them. CDR3 amino acids: CASSLFFVNTEAFF. The CDR3, as DNA: TGTGCCAGCAGTTTGTTCTTTGTTAACACTGAAGCTTTCTTT.

The chain couples TRBV20-1 to TRBJ2-7, with 8 bases identical to TRBD2. The CDR3 runs to 13 residues. The junction had 5 bases not matched to a gene; V was cut back by 3 bases and J by 4 bases. From germline, CDR1 is DFQATT and CDR2 SNEGSKA (reference sequence). The CDR3 loop is CSASLGGGYEQYV. As DNA, the CDR3 is TGCAGTGCTAGCCTCGGCGGGGGGTACGAGCAGTACGTC.

This chain links TRBV5-1 with TRBJ1-1; D call uncertain. Germline CDR1 is SGHRS and CDR2 is YFSETQ. The CDR3 spans 13 residues. V was trimmed by 5 bases and J by 5 bases, leaving 13 bases between them. CDR3 region: CASRRSQKTEAFF. The CDR3 DNA reads as TGCGCCAGCAGGAGATCCCAGAAGACTGAAGCTTTCTTT.

Only a few counts were recorded for this clonotype. The CDR3 DNA reads as TGTGCCAGCAGCTTAGGCCTGGAGCTCTCCTACGAGCAGTACGTC. Amino acid sequence: CASSLGLELSYEQYV. The V and J genes are TRBV13 and TRBJ2-7; D call uncertain. Trimming left V 0 bases short and J 0 bases short, with 9 bases between. Germline-derived CDR1 and CDR2 are PRHDT and FYEKMQ (reference sequence). The CDR3 has 15 amino acids.

J is TRBJ2-3 and V is TRBV3-1; TRBD2 aligns across 11 bases. V shed 11 bases, J shed 3 bases, and the junction held 22 bases outside the gene matches. Germline V lookup: CDR1 LGHDT, CDR2 YNNKEL (reference sequence). The CDR3 length is 19 residues. The CDR3, as DNA: TGTGCCTCCTCCCCCCTTAGCGGGGGGGCTATGGTGGAGACAGATACGCAGTATTTT. It yields the protein CASSPLSGGAMVETDTQYF.

This clonotype was picked up a small number of times. The chain joins TRBV10-3 to TRBJ2-7; TRBD1 or TRBD2 may be the D gene (5 bases each). CDR1 is ENHRY and CDR2 is SYGVKD in the germline V gene. CDR3 size: 15 residues. V lost 3 bases, J lost 1 base, and 13 bases lay in between. This CDR3 is CAISDPRDASYEQYF. Here the CDR3 DNA reads TGTGCCATCAGTGACCCCCGGGACGCGTCCTACGAGCAGTACTTC.

The chain has TRBV7-9 and TRBJ1-5; TRBD1 is a possible D gene (5 bases). There are 11 residues in the CDR3. In germline, CDR1 is SEHNR, CDR2 FQNEAQ (reference sequence). V was trimmed by 5 bases and J by 9 bases, leaving 8 bases between them. CDR3 sequence: CASSRGGPQHF. The CDR3 bases are TGTGCCAGCAGCCGGGGGGGGCCCCAGCATTTT.

The V gene is TRBV27, the J gene TRBJ2-1; 10 positions agree with TRBD2. Germline V gene lookup returns CDR1 MNHEY and CDR2 SMNVEV (reference sequence). Unmatched junction bases numbered 8, after V lost 0 bases and J lost 9 bases. This CDR3 is 16 amino acids long. The CDR3 bases are TGTGCCAGCAGTTTATCGCCAGCGGGGGGGCACATTGAGCAGTTCTTC. It encodes CASSLSPAGGHIEQFF.

This chain uses TRBV7-9 with TRBJ1-2, with D possibly being TRBD1 (5 bases). The V end was cut by 0 bases, the J end by 7 bases, with 9 bases between. The CDR3 has 13 amino acids. The germline gives CDR1 SEHNR, CDR2 FQNEAQ (reference sequence). CDR3 sequence: CASSLAGGFGYTF. The CDR3 DNA reads TGTGCCAGCAGCTTAGCGGGGGGGTTTGGCTACACCTTC.